This T cell receptor beta chain originates from a study of T cells in localized non-small cell lung cancer. Study observations and caveats: Uninvolved adjacent lung had the highest recorded T cell clonality, with tumor below it. Appearances in adjacent lung were noted for a median about 60 of the top 100 tumor clones. A higher density of T cells in blood coincided with extended overall survival.

Using immunoSEQ multiplex PCR, the repertoire was profiled, and TCRdb retains in-frame clones only, with some absent. The data contain 5,000 to 6,500 clones, 28% of them singletons. Points on this clone: No antigen is known for it.

The CDR3 loop spans 14 amino acids. Germline loops: CDR1 SQVTM, CDR2 ANQGSEA. The ends were cut back, 4 bases at V and 2 bases at J, with 14 bases in the middle. This clonotype originated in a female donor older than 55 with stage I lung adenocarcinoma. The chain couples TRBV29-1 to TRBJ2-5, with D possibly being TRBD2 (5 bases). Sample: lung tumor tissue, taken before any cancer treatment. In DNA, the CDR3 is TGCAGCGTTGTTCGGGGTGGCGGGCAAGAGACCCAGTACTTC. Translating it yields CSVVRGGGQETQYF.